This passage covers 25 T cell receptor beta chains from one sample sequenced in a study of blood T cell repertoires in COVID-19 (dated by TCRdb to the early 2020s). To prepare the library, the immunoSEQ multiplex PCR assay was applied. TCRdb retrieved this table from immuneACCESS and kept in-frame rearrangements only. Not all clones are present; in checked studies, unresolved V genes account for under half, and no reason is known for the remainder. This sample comprises 170,000 or so clones, around 86% of them detected only once. The ten largest account for around 9% of the sample. Sequencing was performed on peripheral blood. Receptor source: a man aged 50 or older with active or convalescent COVID-19.

The CDR3: CASSQRQGGTEAFF. The CDR3 bases are TGTGCCAGCAGCCAGCGCCAGGGGGGCACTGAAGCTTTCTTT. This rearrangement joins TRBV7-3 to TRBJ1-1; 7 nucleotides match TRBD1. The germline CDR1 and CDR2 sequences are SGHTA and FQGTGA. Unmatched junction bases numbered 7, after V lost 5 bases and J lost 4 bases. This CDR3 contains 14 residues.

The CDR3 sequence is CASSPQSANYGYTF. The CDR3 DNA sequence: TGTGCCAGCAGCCCCCAGTCTGCTAACTATGGCTACACCTTC. The chain couples TRBV11-2 to TRBJ1-2; no clear D gene. V was shortened by 5 bases and J by 0 bases, with 10 bases between the two germline ends. CDR1 and CDR2 from the germline V gene are SGHAT and FQNNGV. This CDR3 is 14 amino acids long.

CDR3: CASSFLQGGGYGYTF. CDR3 DNA: TGTGCCAGCAGTTTCCTACAGGGGGGTGGCTATGGCTACACCTTC. The rearrangement joins TRBV27 to TRBJ1-2, with 8 nucleotides matching TRBD1. The junction had 7 bases not matched to a gene; V was cut back by 3 bases and J by 4 bases. CDR1 MNHEY and CDR2 SMNVEV come from the germline V gene (reference sequence). There are 15 residues in the CDR3.

CDR3 bases: TGCGCCAGCAGCTTGACAGGAAGACCTGCGGGGACGCCGAACACTGAAGCTTTCTTT. Translating gives CASSLTGRPAGTPNTEAFF. The V and J genes are TRBV5-1 and TRBJ1-1; D might be TRBD1 (5 bases). Germline-derived CDR1 and CDR2 are SGHRS and YFSETQ. Trimming cost V 1 base and J 1 base, with 23 bases left between them. The CDR3 loop spans 19 amino acids.

The CDR3 DNA is TGCGCCAGCAGCCAACTCGCGGGGGCGAACACCGGGGAGCTGTTTTTT. Translating it yields CASSQLAGANTGELFF. The rearrangement joins TRBV4-1 to TRBJ2-2, with TRBD2 identical over 7 bases. Per germline, CDR1 MGHRA and CDR2 YSYEKL. CDR3 size: 16 residues. The trim removed 2 bases at V and 0 bases at J, leaving 3 bases unmatched.

This chain joins TRBV9 and TRBJ2-3; 10 bases map to TRBD2. V lost 0 bases, J lost 8 bases, and 9 bases stayed unmatched. This CDR3 is 16 amino acids long. Per germline, CDR1 SGDLS and CDR2 YYNGEE. Here the CDR3 reads CASSVESSSGGGTQYF. In DNA, the CDR3 is TGTGCCAGCAGCGTAGAGTCGTCTAGCGGGGGTGGTACGCAGTATTTT.

The chain couples TRBV30 to TRBJ1-6; 8 nucleotides match TRBD1. Germline V lookup: CDR1 GTSNPN, CDR2 SVGIG (reference sequence). The V segment lost 2 bases and the J segment 8 bases; nucleotides outside the gene matches: 8. The CDR3 has 15 residues. This chain's CDR3 is CAWSPADRADSPLHF. The CDR3 DNA reads as TGTGCCTGGAGTCCGGCGGACAGGGCTGATTCACCCCTCCACTTT.

The rearrangement joins TRBV2 to TRBJ1-5; 8 bases match TRBD1. Germline CDR1 and CDR2: SNHLY and FYNNEI. Trimming took 6 bases from V and 4 from J; bases not matched to a gene: 11. There are 16 residues in the CDR3. CDR3 in DNA: TGTGCCAGCAGACACCCCCAAGGACAGGGAAATCAGCCCCAGCATTTT. This sequence encodes CASRHPQGQGNQPQHF.

This chain connects TRBV15 to TRBJ2-2; D remains unclear. The length of the CDR3 is 14 residues. Germline lookup yields CDR1 LNHNV and CDR2 YYDKDF (reference sequence). Trimming shortened V by 2 bases and J by 2 bases, and 6 bases separated the two germline ends. The CDR3 is CATSRRGNTGELFF. The DNA for the CDR3 is TGTGCCACCAGCAGACGCGGAAACACCGGGGAGCTGTTTTTT.

Only one count was recorded for this clone. The V and J genes are TRBV19 and TRBJ1-2, with a weak D call TRBD1 (5 bases). Trimming removed 0 bases from V and 4 bases from J, with 9 bases in between. The germline V gene encodes CDR1 LNHDA and CDR2 SQIVND (reference sequence). CDR3 length equals 14 residues. CDR3 residues: CASSIDQGTYGYTF. CDR3 DNA sequence: TGTGCCAGTAGTATAGATCAGGGCACCTATGGCTACACCTTC. Supplemented by reference TRBV19 and TRBJ1-2, the full variable domain reads DGGITQSPKYLFRKEGQNVTLSCEQNLNHDAMYWYRQDPGQGLRLIYYSQIVNDFQKGDIAEGYSVSREKKESFPLTVTSAQKNPTAFYLCASSIDQGTYGYTFGSGTRLTVV.

This chain connects TRBV4-3 to TRBJ1-1; TRBD1 matches 7 bases. CDR1 is LGHNA and CDR2 is YSLEER in the germline V gene. The ends lost 1 base at V and 11 bases at J; junction bases unmatched: 10. The CDR3 length is 14 residues. CDR3 bases: TGCGCCAGCAGCCAAGCCCGGGGGACAGAGAAGGCTTTCTTT. This encodes CASSQARGTEKAFF.

The chain uses TRBV5-4 and TRBJ1-6, with D tentatively TRBD1 (5 bases). The CDR3 has 14 amino acids. Germline values: CDR1 SGHNT, CDR2 YYREEE (reference sequence). Trimming removed 0 bases at V and 7 bases at J, with 8 bases between. Written as DNA, the CDR3 is TGTGCCAGCAGCTTGGGGGGGAGGAATTCACCCCTCCACTTT. It yields the protein CASSLGGRNSPLHF.

The rearrangement links TRBV19 to TRBJ2-7; 7 positions agree with TRBD1. The germline gives CDR1 LNHDA, CDR2 SQIVND (reference sequence). V shed 5 bases and J 2 bases; nucleotides not matched to a gene: 6. The CDR3 consists of 14 residues. CDR3 residues: CASSFSQGAYEQYF. As DNA, the CDR3 is TGTGCCAGTAGTTTTTCGCAGGGGGCCTACGAGCAGTACTTC.

The J gene is TRBJ2-1, the V gene TRBV5-1, with 7 bases identical to TRBD2. V trimming: 4 bases; J trimming: 2 bases; junction bases outside the gene matches: 6. Germline V CDR1 and CDR2: SGHRS, YFSETQ. The CDR3 is made up of 15 amino acids. The CDR3 sequence: CASSVGTTTYNEQFF. DNA of the CDR3: TGCGCCAGCAGCGTCGGGACTACCACCTACAATGAGCAGTTCTTC.

This clone appeared a few times. The rearrangement uses TRBV21-1 and TRBJ1-6. TRBV21-1 is assigned pseudogene status. The CDR3 has 20 amino acids. CDR3 DNA: TGTGCCAGCAGCAAAGAAAGGGGGGGAAAGACGGACTCTCATAATTCACCCCTCCACTTT. Its translation is CASSKERGGKTDSHNSPLHF.

This rearrangement joins TRBV7-9 to TRBJ2-3, with 8 positions matching TRBD2. The V segment lost 11 bases and the J segment 2 bases; nucleotides outside the gene matches: 6. The germline CDR1 and CDR2 sequences are SEHNR and FQNEAQ (reference sequence). The CDR3 runs 13 residues. Here the CDR3 reads CAGGSGNTDTQYF. The CDR3 coding sequence is TGTGCCGGGGGTAGCGGGAACACAGATACGCAGTATTTT.

The rearrangement joins TRBV2 to TRBJ1-1; D not resolved. This CDR3 is 14 amino acids long. In germline, CDR1 is SNHLY, CDR2 FYNNEI. Trimming took 1 base from V and 0 from J, leaving 6 bases between them. CDR3 protein: CASSEGRLNTEAFF. CDR3 bases: TGTGCCAGCAGTGAAGGCAGGTTGAACACTGAAGCTTTCTTT.

The rearrangement uses TRBV2 and TRBJ1-2, with no clear D. V lost 4 bases and J lost 0, with 12 bases in between. CDR3 length equals 15 residues. Germline V gene data show CDR1 as SNHLY and CDR2 as FYNNEI. This CDR3 is CASSVQLLANYGYTF. The CDR3 nucleotides are TGTGCCAGCAGTGTACAGTTACTTGCTAACTATGGCTACACCTTC.

V usage is TRBV9 and J usage is TRBJ2-3, with 15 bases lining up with TRBD2. The CDR3 has 15 residues. The V and J ends lost 4 bases and 7 bases, in that order; junction bases with no gene match: 4. Germline CDR1 reads SGDLS; CDR2 reads YYNGEE. The CDR3 loop is CASSLGLAGGHTQYF. CDR3 DNA sequence: TGTGCCAGCAGCTTGGGACTAGCGGGAGGTCATACGCAGTATTTT.

This sequence joins TRBV2 and TRBJ1-6; 7 bases are shared with TRBD1. The CDR3 contains 13 residues. Germline CDR1 and CDR2: SNHLY and FYNNEI. V lost 8 bases, J lost 9 bases, and 7 bases stayed unmatched. The CDR3 sequence is CASLRSGGSPLHF. In nucleotides, the CDR3 is TGTGCCAGCCTTCGTTCAGGGGGTTCACCCCTCCACTTT.

The chain joins TRBV18 to TRBJ1-1; 8 nucleotides line up with TRBD1. Germline assignment: CDR1 KGHSH and CDR2 LQKENI. The CDR3 is made up of 13 amino acids. The trim removed 4 bases at V and 7 bases at J, leaving 5 bases unmatched. CDR3 sequence: CASSLDRDDEAFF. DNA for the CDR3: TGTGCCAGCTCACTGGACAGGGATGATGAAGCTTTCTTT.

The J gene is TRBJ2-7, the V gene TRBV14, with 7 bases aligning to TRBD2. Germline values: CDR1 SGHDN, CDR2 FVKESK. The CDR3 totals 22 residues. V lost 0 bases, J lost 0 bases, and 23 bases stayed unmatched. CDR3 loop: CASSQEYNLASGSSRASYEQYF. CDR3 in DNA: TGTGCCAGCAGCCAAGAATATAATTTGGCTAGCGGCTCCTCAAGGGCCTCCTACGAGCAGTACTTC. The complete variable domain, with remaining parts taken from reference TRBV14 and TRBJ2-7, reads EAGVTQFPSHSVIEKGQTVTLRCDPISGHDNLYWYRRVMGKEIKFLLHFVKESKQDESGMPNNRFLAERTGGTYSTLKVQPAELEDSGVYFCASSQEYNLASGSSRASYEQYFGPGTRLTVT.

The chain employs TRBV5-6 and TRBJ1-2, with D possibly being TRBD1 (5 bases). This CDR3 is 16 amino acids long. Trimming took 2 bases from V and 3 from J, leaving 17 bases between them. Germline V gene sequence: CDR1 SGHDT, CDR2 YYEEEE. CDR3 sequence reads: CASSLIVVTGDYGYTF. The CDR3, as DNA: TGTGCCAGCAGCTTAATAGTTGTGACGGGGGACTATGGCTACACCTTC.

In its sample, this clone was seen once. The genes are TRBV7-6 and TRBJ2-7, with 8 bases matching TRBD2. CDR3 length: 14 amino acids. Germline CDR1 and CDR2: SGHVS and FNYEAQ. The ends lost 2 bases at V and 3 bases at J; junction bases unmatched: 3. The CDR3 sequence is CASSLYGGVYEQYF. The CDR3 DNA reads as TGTGCCAGCAGCTTATACGGGGGGGTCTACGAGCAGTACTTC.

The genes are TRBV12-3 or TRBV12-4 and TRBJ1-2; D call uncertain. V lost 4 bases to trimming and J lost 8 bases, with 8 bases between them. The CDR3 covers 11 residues. The CDR3 is CASSSILGYTF. DNA for the CDR3: TGTGCCAGCAGTTCTATACTGGGCTACACCTTC.